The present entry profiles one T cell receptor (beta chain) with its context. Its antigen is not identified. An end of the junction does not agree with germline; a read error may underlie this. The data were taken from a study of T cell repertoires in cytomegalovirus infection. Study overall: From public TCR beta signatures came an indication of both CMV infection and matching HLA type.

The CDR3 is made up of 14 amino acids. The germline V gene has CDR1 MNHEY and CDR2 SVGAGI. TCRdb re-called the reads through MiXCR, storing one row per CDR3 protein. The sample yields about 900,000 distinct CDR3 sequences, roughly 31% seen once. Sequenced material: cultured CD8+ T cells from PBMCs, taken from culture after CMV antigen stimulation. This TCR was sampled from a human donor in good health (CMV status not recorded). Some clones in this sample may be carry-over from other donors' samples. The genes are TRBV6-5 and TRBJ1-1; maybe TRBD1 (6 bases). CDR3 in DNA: TGTGTCAGCAGATCAGGGGATTCGAACACTGAAGCTTTCTTT. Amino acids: CVSRSGDSNTEAFF.